This TCR beta chain was retrieved from a study of blood T cell repertoires in COVID-19. The trim removed 4 bases at V and 1 base at J, leaving 5 bases unmatched. The germline CDR1 and CDR2 sequences are KGHDR and SFDVKD. This CDR3 has 16 residues. In the original workflow: Amplification of reference gene primers was used by the study to estimate nucleated cell counts. Assay used: immunoSEQ multiplex PCR; TCRdb lists only in-frame clones, some missing. V, J and clone size are those of that table, while D and trimming were read from the DNA. The table has approximately 70,000 clones, roughly 70% seen once.

This TCR was sampled from a woman aged 60-75 years who had been exposed to COVID-19. V and J are TRBV24-1 and TRBJ2-2, with 7 nucleotides matching TRBD1. Sequencing input: PBMCs or T cells enriched from blood (not recorded which). CDR3 amino acids: CATSDSGQMNTGELFF. The CDR3, as DNA: TGTGCCACCAGTGACTCGGGACAGATGAACACCGGGGAGCTGTTTTTT.